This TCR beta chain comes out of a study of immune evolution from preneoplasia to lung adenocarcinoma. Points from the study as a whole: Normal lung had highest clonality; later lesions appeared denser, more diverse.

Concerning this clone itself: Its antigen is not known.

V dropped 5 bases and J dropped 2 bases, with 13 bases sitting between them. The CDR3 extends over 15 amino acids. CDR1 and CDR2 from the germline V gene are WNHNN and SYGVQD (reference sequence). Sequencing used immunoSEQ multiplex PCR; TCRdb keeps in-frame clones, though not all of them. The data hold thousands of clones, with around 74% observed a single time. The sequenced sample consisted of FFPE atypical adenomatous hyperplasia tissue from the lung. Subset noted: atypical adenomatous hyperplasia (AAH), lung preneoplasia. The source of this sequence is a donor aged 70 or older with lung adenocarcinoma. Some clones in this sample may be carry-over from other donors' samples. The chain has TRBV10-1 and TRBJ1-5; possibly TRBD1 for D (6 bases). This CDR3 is CASSLARQGNQPQHF. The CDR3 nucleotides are TGCGCCAGCAGTCTCGCCAGACAGGGCAATCAGCCCCAGCATTTT.